Reported below is one T cell receptor (beta chain). The sample is drawn from a study of blood T cell repertoires in COVID-19. Using immunoSEQ multiplex PCR, the repertoire was profiled, and TCRdb retains in-frame clones only, with some absent. The data contain around 170,000 clones, about 87% of them singletons. V dropped 0 bases and J dropped 4 bases, with 5 bases sitting between them. This CDR3 comprises 13 residues. Germline-derived CDR1 and CDR2 are SGHKS and YYEKEE (reference sequence). What was sequenced was peripheral blood. The rearrangement links TRBV5-5 to TRBJ2-1, with D hard to call. The TCR was taken from a man in his fifties or sixties with acute or convalescent COVID-19. The CDR3 sequence: CASSLGPYNEQFF. In DNA, the CDR3 is TGTGCCAGCAGCTTGGGGCCGTACAATGAGCAGTTCTTC. The whole variable domain, filled in from reference TRBV5-5 and TRBJ2-1, reads DAGVTQSPTHLIKTRGQQVTLRCSPISGHKSVSWYQQVLGQGPQFIFQYYEKEERGRGNFPDRFSARQFPNYSSELNVNALLLGDSALYLCASSLGPYNEQFFGPGTRLTVL.